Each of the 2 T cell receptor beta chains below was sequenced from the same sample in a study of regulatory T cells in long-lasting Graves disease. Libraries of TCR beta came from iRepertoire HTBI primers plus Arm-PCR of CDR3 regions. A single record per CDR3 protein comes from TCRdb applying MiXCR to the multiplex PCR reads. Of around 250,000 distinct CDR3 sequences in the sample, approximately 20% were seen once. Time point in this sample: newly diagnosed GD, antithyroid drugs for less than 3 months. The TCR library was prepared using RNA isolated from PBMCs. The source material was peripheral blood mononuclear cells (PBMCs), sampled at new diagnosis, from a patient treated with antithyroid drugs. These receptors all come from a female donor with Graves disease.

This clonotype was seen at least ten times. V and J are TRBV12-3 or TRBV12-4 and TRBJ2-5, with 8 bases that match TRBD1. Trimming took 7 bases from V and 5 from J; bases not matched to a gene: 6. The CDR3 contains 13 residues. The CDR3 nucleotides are TGTGCCAGCACAACAGGGGGGAGGGAGACCCAGTACTTC. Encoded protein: CASTTGGRETQYF.

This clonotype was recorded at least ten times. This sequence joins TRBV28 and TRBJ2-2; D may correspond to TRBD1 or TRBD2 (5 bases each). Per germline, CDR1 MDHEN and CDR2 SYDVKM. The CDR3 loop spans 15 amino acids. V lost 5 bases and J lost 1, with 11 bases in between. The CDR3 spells CASSPWDQNTGELFF. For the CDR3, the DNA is TGTGCCAGCAGTCCGTGGGACCAGAACACCGGGGAGCTGTTTTTT.